A single sample is the source of the 14 T cell receptor beta chains below, sequenced in a study of blood T cell repertoires in COVID-19. Here immunoSEQ multiplex PCR was the method, and the copy in TCRdb shows in-frame clones only, minus some. The sample has 40,000 to 60,000 clones; approximately 84% are singletons. Sequencing was carried out using peripheral blood. The receptors were sampled from a man between 50 and 59 years old with active COVID-19.

The chain carries TRBV27 and TRBJ1-2; TRBD1 matches at 8 bases. This CDR3 is 16 amino acids long. The V and J ends lost 3 bases and 1 base, in that order; junction bases with no gene match: 7. The germline V gene encodes CDR1 MNHEY and CDR2 SMNVEV (reference sequence). CDR3 DNA sequence: TGTGCCAGCAGTTTCCAGGGACAGGCCCGTAACTATGGCTACACCTTC. Translation: CASSFQGQARNYGYTF.

This clone was seen only a few times. This chain uses TRBV5-1 with TRBJ2-2; 7 bases align to TRBD2. Germline CDR1 SGHRS, CDR2 YFSETQ. The CDR3 runs 16 residues. J lost 0 bases, V lost 3 bases, and 5 bases had no gene match. The CDR3 DNA is TGCGCCAGCAGCTCGAACGGACTAGCGAACACCGGGGAGCTGTTTTTT. Translating gives CASSSNGLANTGELFF. Based on the CDR3 plus reference TRBV5-1 and TRBJ2-2, the full variable domain is KAGVTQTPRYLIKTRGQQVTLSCSPISGHRSVSWYQQTPGQGLQFLFEYFSETQRNKGNFPGRFSGRQFSNSRSEMNVSTLELGDSALYLCASSSNGLANTGELFFGEGSRLTVL.

This rearrangement joins TRBV18 to TRBJ2-3; TRBD1 aligns across 9 bases. V was pared by 0 bases and J by 6 bases, with 7 bases of the junction left unmatched. This CDR3 region has 16 residues. Germline CDR1 and CDR2: KGHSH and LQKENI. The DNA for the CDR3 is TGTGCCAGCTCACCACCGGACAGGGGATATACGGATACGCAGTATTTT. Translation gives CASSPPDRGYTDTQYF.

This chain joins TRBV15 and TRBJ1-4, with TRBD1 matching over 7 bases. CDR3 length: 16 residues. CDR1 and CDR2 (germline): LNHNV, YYDKDF (reference sequence). The V gene end was trimmed by 4 bases and the J gene end by 3 bases; junction bases not matched to a gene: 8. This chain's CDR3 is CATSNLEGAANEKLFF. In DNA, the CDR3 is TGTGCCACCAGCAACCTCGAGGGGGCGGCTAATGAAAAACTGTTTTTT. Variable domain in full (rest from reference TRBV15 and TRBJ1-4): DAMVIQNPRYQVTQFGKPVTLSCSQTLNHNVMYWYQQKSSQAPKLLFHYYDKDFNNEADTPDNFQSRRPNTSFCFLDIRSPGLGDTAMYLCATSNLEGAANEKLFFGSGTQLSVL.

This chain uses TRBV18 with TRBJ2-3; TRBD1 aligns across 7 bases. From germline, CDR1 is KGHSH and CDR2 LQKENI. The CDR3 contains 16 residues. V gave up 4 bases and J gave up 0 bases; unmatched junction bases: 7. This chain's CDR3 is CASSLAGGSSTDTQYF. Written as DNA, the CDR3 is TGTGCCAGCTCACTCGCAGGGGGATCTAGCACAGATACGCAGTATTTT.

The chain recombines TRBV10-1 with TRBJ2-3, with D perhaps TRBD2 (6 bases). The CDR3 runs 14 residues. In germline, CDR1 is WNHNN, CDR2 SYGVQD (reference sequence). With 8 bases removed from V and 2 bases from J, the gap between germline ends came to 14 bases. CDR3 loop: CASGGRGLTDTQYF. CDR3 bases: TGCGCCAGCGGTGGAAGGGGACTCACAGATACGCAGTATTTT.

This clone is a singleton in its sample. This chain joins TRBV6-2 or TRBV6-3 and TRBJ2-3, with 10 positions matching TRBD2. This CDR3 contains 17 residues. Trimming removed 3 bases from V and 1 base from J; junction bases left unmatched: 7. Per the germline V gene, CDR1 is MNHEY and CDR2 is SVGEGT. CDR3 in amino acids: CASSYYRTSGRTDTQYF. The CDR3 DNA is TGTGCCAGCAGTTATTACCGGACTAGCGGACGCACAGATACGCAGTATTTT.

This clone occurred once. The rearrangement links TRBV24-1 to TRBJ2-7; 8 bases agree with TRBD2. CDR3 size: 13 residues. V lost 5 bases to trimming and J lost 3 bases; unmatched junction nucleotides: 2. Germline V gene sequence: CDR1 KGHDR, CDR2 SFDVKD. DNA for the CDR3: TGTGCCACCAGTGCGGGGGGGGGCTACGAGCAGTACTTC. Translated, it gives CATSAGGGYEQYF.

This clone showed up just once. This chain joins TRBV4-1 and TRBJ2-7; D gene uncertain. Germline values: CDR1 MGHRA, CDR2 YSYEKL. CDR3 length equals 15 residues. V was cut by 3 bases and J by 3 bases, with 15 bases left in between. CDR3 nucleotide sequence: TGCGCCAGCAGCCACGACCCGGGTTACGGCTACGAGCAGTACTTC. Amino acid sequence: CASSHDPGYGYEQYF.

The chain carries TRBV28 and TRBJ1-2; no clear D. Germline V lookup: CDR1 MDHEN, CDR2 SYDVKM. This CDR3 is 14 amino acids long. Trimming cost V 3 bases and J 4 bases, with 12 bases left between them. The CDR3 spells CASSLPAPGYGYTF. CDR3 nucleotides: TGTGCCAGCAGTTTGCCGGCTCCGGGCTATGGCTACACCTTC.

V gene TRBV19 combines with J gene TRBJ1-1, with TRBD1 matching over 10 bases. The germline V gene has CDR1 LNHDA and CDR2 SQIVND (reference sequence). This CDR3 region has 17 residues. The trim removed 0 bases at V and 1 base at J, leaving 5 bases unmatched. Written as DNA, the CDR3 is TGTGCCAGTAGTATAGACTGGGACAGGGGAGAGAACACTGAAGCTTTCTTT. Amino acids: CASSIDWDRGENTEAFF.

The chain links TRBV21-1 to TRBJ2-7; the table's D call, TRBD1, has no DNA check behind it. TRBV21-1 counts as a pseudogene. The CDR3 totals 18 residues. In DNA form, the CDR3 reads TGTGCCAGCAGCAATTCCTTTTCTTGGACAGAAGGAAATTACGAGCAGTACTTC. Amino acid sequence: CASSNSFSWTEGNYEQYF.

The chain carries TRBV5-1 and TRBJ1-6; a weak D match, TRBD1 (5 bases). V shed 2 bases and J shed 6 bases, with 9 bases lying between them. Looked up from germline, CDR1 is SGHRS and CDR2 is YFSETQ. The CDR3 extends over 14 amino acids. For the CDR3, the DNA is TGCGCCAGCAGCTTAGACAGTTCTAATTCACCCCTCCACTTT. Its protein is CASSLDSSNSPLHF. Together with reference TRBV5-1 and TRBJ1-6, the CDR3 gives the full variable domain: KAGVTQTPRYLIKTRGQQVTLSCSPISGHRSVSWYQQTPGQGLQFLFEYFSETQRNKGNFPGRFSGRQFSNSRSEMNVSTLELGDSALYLCASSLDSSNSPLHFGNGTRLTVT.

This chain links TRBV7-9 with TRBJ1-6, with TRBD1 matching over 9 bases. The CDR3 contains 13 residues. The junction had 0 bases not matched to a gene; V was cut back by 5 bases and J by 7 bases. Germline V CDR1 and CDR2: SEHNR, FQNEAQ (reference sequence). DNA for the CDR3: TGTGCCAGCAGCGGACAGGGGAATTCACCCCTCCACTTT. It is translated as CASSGQGNSPLHF.